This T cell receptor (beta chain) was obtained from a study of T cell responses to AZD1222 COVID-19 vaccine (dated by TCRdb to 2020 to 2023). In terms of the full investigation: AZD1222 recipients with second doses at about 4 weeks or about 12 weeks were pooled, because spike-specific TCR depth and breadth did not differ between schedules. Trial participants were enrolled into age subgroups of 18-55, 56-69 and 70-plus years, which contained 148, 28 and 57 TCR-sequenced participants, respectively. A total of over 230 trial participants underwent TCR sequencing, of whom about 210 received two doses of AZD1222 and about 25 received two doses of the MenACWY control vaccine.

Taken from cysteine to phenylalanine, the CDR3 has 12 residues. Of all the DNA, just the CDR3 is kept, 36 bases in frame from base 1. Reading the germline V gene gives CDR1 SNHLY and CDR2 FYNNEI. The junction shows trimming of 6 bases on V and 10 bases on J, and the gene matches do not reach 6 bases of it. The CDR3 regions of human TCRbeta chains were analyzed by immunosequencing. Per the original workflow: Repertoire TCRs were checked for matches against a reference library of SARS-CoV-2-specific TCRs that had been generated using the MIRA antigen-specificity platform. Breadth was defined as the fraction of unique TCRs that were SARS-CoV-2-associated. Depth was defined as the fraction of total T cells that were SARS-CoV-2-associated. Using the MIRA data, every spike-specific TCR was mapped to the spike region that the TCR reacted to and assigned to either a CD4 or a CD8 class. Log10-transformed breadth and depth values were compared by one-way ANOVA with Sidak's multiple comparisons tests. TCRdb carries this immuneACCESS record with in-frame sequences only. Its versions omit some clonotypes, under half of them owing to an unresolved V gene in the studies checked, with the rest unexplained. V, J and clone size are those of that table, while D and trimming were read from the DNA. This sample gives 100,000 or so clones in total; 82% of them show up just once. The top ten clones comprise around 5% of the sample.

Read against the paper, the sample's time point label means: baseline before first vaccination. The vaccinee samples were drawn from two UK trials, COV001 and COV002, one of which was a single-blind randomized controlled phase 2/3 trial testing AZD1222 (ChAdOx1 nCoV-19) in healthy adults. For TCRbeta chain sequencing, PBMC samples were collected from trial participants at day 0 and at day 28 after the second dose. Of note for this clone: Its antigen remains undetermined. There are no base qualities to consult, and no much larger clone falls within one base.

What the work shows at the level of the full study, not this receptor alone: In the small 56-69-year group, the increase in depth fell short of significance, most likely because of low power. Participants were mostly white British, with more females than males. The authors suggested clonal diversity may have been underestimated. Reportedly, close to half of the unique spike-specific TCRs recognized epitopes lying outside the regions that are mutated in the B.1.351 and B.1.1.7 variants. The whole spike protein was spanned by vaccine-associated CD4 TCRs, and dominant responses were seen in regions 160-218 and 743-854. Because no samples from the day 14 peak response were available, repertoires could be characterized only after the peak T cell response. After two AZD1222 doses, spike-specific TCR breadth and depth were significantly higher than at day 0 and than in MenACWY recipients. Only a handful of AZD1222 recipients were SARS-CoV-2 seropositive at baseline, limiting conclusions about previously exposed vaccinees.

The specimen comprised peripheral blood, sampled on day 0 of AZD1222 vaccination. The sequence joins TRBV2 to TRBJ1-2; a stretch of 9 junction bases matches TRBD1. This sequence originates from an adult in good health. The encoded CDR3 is CASSPGQGPYTF. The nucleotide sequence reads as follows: TGTGCCAGCAGCCCGGGACAGGGACCCTACACCTTC.